This T cell receptor (beta chain) was found in a study of response to subunit inactivated influenza vaccine. Study conclusions and caveats: A suggestion made by the authors is that each seasonal influenza vaccination recruits few new T cells.

TCRdb reprocessed the RT-PCR reads with MiXCR, giving one entry per CDR3 protein. Of about 240,000 distinct CDR3 sequences in the sample, more than 9% were seen once. Looked up from germline, CDR1 is LGHNA and CDR2 is YSLEER. The germline V and J ends were trimmed by 0 bases and 4 bases, with 9 bases remaining between them. The CDR3 runs 15 residues. On this clonotype: The antigen remains undetermined.

The sequence was obtained from a man aged 50 to 60 who received an inactivated influenza vaccine. The chain couples TRBV4-3 to TRBJ2-2; no firm D call. Sequencing used non-naive T cells sorted from PBMCs, obtained 14 days before vaccination. The CDR3 region has the DNA TGCGCCAGCAGCCAAGATCCCATTGGCACCGGGGAGCTGTTTTTT. Amino acid sequence: CASSQDPIGTGELFF.